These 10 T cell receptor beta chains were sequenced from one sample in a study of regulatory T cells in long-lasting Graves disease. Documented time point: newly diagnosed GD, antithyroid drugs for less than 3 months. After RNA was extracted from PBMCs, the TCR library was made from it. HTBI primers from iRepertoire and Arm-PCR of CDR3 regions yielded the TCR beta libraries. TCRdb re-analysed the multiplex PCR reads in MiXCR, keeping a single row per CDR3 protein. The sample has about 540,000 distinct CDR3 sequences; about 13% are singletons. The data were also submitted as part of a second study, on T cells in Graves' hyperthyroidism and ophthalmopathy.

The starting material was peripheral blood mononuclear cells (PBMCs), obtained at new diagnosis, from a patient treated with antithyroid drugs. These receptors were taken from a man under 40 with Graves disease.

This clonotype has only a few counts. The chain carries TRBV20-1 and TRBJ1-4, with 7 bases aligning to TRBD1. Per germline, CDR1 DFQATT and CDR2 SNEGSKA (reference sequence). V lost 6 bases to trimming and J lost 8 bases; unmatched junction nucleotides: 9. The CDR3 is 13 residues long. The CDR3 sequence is CSATQGKIEKLFF. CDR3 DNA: TGCAGTGCCACACAGGGGAAGATCGAAAAACTGTTTTTT.

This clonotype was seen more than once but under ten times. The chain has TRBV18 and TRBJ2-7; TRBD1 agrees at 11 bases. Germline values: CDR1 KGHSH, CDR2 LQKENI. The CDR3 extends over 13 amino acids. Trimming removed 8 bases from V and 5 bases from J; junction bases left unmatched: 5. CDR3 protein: CASAGQGAHEQYF. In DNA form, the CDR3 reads TGTGCCAGCGCTGGACAGGGGGCCCACGAGCAGTACTTC.

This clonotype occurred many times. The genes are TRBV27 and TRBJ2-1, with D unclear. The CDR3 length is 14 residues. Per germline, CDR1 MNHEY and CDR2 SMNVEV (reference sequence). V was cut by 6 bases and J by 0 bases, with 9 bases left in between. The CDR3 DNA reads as TGTGCCAGCAGATGGCACGGCTCCTACAATGAGCAGTTCTTC. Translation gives CASRWHGSYNEQFF.

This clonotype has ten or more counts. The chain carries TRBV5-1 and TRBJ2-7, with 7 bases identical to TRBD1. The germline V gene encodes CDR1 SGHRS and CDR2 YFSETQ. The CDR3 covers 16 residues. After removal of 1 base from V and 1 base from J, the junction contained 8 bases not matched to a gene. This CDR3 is CASSLLKTGQSYEQYF. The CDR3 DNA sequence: TGCGCCAGCAGCTTGCTTAAGACGGGACAGTCCTACGAGCAGTACTTC.

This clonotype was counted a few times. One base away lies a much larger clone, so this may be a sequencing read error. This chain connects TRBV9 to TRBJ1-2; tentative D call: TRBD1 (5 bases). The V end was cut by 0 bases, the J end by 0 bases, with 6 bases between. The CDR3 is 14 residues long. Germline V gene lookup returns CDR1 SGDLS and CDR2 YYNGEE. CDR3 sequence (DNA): TGTGCCAGCAGCGTAGGGGACGCTAACTATGGCTACACCTTC. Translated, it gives CASSVGDANYGYTF. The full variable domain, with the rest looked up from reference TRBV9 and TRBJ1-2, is DSGVTQTPKHLITATGQRVTLRCSPRSGDLSVYWYQQSLDQGLQFLIQYYNGEERAKGNILERFSAQQFPDLHSELNLSSLELGDSALYFCASSVGDANYGYTFGSGTRLTVV.

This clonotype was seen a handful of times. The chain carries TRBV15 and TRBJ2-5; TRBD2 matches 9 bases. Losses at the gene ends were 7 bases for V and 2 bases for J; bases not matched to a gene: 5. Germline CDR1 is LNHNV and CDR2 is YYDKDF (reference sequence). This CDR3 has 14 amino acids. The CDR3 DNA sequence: TGTGCCACCACCACGACTAGCGGACAAGAGACCCAGTACTTC. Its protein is CATTTTSGQETQYF.

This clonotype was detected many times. Written as DNA, the CDR3 is TGTGCCACCAGTGACCAATCCGTCCAGGGGCGGGATCACAATGAGCAGTTCTTC. This encodes CATSDQSVQGRDHNEQFF. The J gene is TRBJ2-1, the V gene TRBV24-1; either TRBD1 or TRBD2 may supply D (6 bases each). V lost 4 bases, J lost 5 bases, and 23 bases lay in between. The CDR3 runs 18 residues. Germline V gene data show CDR1 as KGHDR and CDR2 as SFDVKD.

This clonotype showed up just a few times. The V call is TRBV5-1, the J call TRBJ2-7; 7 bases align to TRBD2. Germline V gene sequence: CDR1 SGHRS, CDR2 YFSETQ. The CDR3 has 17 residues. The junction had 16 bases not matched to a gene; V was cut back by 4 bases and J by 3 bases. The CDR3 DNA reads TGCGCCAGCAGCAATCCCAGGGAGAGCGGGACTCTCTACGAGCAGTACTTC. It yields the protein CASSNPRESGTLYEQYF.

The CDR3 nucleotides are TGCGCCAGCAGCGCCAACCAGGGTGGCGAGCAGTACTTC. Translation gives CASSANQGGEQYF. V usage is TRBV5-1 and J usage is TRBJ2-7; perhaps TRBD1 as D (5 bases). Germline V gene sequence: CDR1 SGHRS, CDR2 YFSETQ. Trimming took 4 bases from V and 6 from J, leaving 14 bases between them. This CDR3 is 13 amino acids long. The full variable domain, rest sourced from reference TRBV5-1 and TRBJ2-7, is KAGVTQTPRYLIKTRGQQVTLSCSPISGHRSVSWYQQTPGQGLQFLFEYFSETQRNKGNFPGRFSGRQFSNSRSEMNVSTLELGDSALYLCASSANQGGEQYFGPGTRLTVT.

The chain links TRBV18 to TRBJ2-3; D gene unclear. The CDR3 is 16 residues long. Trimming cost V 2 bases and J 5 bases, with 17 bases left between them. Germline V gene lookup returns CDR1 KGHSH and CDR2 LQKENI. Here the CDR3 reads CASSPNSPPVGDTQYF. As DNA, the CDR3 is TGTGCCAGCTCACCAAATTCCCCCCCCGTAGGAGATACGCAGTATTTT.